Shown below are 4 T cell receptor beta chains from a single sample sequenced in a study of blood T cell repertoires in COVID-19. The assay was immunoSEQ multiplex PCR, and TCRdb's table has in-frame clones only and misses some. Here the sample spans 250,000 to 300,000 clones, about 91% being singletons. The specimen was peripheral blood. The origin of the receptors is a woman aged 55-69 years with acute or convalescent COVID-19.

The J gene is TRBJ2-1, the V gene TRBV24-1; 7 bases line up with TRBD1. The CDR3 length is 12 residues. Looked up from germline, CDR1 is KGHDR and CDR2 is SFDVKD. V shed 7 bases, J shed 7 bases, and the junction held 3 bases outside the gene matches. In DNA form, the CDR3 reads TGTGCCACCAGAGGGGGCTGGAATGAGCAGTTCTTC. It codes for CATRGGWNEQFF.

The CDR3 nucleotides are TGTGCCAGCACCTATGGAGGGGCGCCCCTCCACTTT. This encodes CASTYGGAPLHF. This rearrangement joins TRBV9 to TRBJ1-6, with a possible D match to TRBD1 (5 bases). The CDR3 consists of 12 residues. Germline V lookup: CDR1 SGDLS, CDR2 YYNGEE. Deletions cut 6 bases from V and 13 bases from J, with 14 bases between.

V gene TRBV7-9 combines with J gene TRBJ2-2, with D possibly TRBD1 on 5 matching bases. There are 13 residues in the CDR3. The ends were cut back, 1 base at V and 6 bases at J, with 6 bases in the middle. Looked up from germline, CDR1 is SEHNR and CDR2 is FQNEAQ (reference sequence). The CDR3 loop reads CASSLEGAGELFF. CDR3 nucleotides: TGTGCCAGCAGCTTAGAAGGGGCCGGGGAGCTGTTTTTT.

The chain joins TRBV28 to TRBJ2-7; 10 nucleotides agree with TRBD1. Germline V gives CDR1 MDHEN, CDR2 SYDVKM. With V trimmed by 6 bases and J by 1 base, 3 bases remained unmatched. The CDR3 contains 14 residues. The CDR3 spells CASRWTGGSYEQYF. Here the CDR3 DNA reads TGTGCCAGCAGATGGACAGGGGGTTCCTACGAGCAGTACTTC.